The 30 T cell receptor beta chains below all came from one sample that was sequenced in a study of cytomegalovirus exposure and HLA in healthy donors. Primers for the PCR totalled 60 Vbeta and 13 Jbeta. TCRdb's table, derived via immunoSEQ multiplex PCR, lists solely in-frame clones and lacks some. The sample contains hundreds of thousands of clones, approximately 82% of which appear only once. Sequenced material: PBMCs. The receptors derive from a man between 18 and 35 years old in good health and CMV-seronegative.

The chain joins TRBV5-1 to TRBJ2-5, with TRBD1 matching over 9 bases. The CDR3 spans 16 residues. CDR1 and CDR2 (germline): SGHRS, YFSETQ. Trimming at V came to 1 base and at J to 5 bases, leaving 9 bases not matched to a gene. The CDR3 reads CASSLYLTGGGETQYF. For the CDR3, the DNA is TGCGCCAGCAGCTTGTACCTGACAGGGGGAGGGGAGACCCAGTACTTC.

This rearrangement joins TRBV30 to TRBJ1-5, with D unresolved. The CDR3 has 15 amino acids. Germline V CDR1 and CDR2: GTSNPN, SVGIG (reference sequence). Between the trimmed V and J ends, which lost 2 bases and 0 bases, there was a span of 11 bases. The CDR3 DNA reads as TGTGCCTGGAGTCCGCCCCCTAATAGCAATCAGCCCCAGCATTTT. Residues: CAWSPPPNSNQPQHF.

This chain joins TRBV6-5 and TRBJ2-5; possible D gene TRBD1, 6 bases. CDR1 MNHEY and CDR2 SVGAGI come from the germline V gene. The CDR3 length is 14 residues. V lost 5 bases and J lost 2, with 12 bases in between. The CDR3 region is CASSARDTQETQYF. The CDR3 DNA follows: TGTGCCAGCAGTGCCCGGGACACTCAAGAGACCCAGTACTTC.

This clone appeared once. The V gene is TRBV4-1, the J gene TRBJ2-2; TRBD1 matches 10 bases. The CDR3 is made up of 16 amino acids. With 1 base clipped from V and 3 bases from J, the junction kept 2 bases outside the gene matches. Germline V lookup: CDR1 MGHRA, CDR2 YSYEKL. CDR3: CASSQAGTGDTGELFF. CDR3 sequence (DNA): TGCGCCAGCAGCCAAGCAGGGACAGGGGACACCGGGGAGCTGTTTTTT.

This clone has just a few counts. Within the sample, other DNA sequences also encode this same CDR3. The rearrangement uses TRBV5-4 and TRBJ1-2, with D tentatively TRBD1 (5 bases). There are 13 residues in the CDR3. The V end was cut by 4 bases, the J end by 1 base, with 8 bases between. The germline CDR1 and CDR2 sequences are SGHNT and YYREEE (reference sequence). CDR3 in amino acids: CASSLDSNYGYTF. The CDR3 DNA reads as TGTGCCAGCAGCCTCGACAGTAACTATGGCTACACCTTC.

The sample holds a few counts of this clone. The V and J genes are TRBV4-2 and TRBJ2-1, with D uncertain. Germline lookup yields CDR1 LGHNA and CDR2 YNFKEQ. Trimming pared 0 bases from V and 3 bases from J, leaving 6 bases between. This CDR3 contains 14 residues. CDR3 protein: CASSQEIVYNEQFF. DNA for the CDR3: TGTGCCAGCAGCCAAGAAATCGTCTACAATGAGCAGTTCTTC.

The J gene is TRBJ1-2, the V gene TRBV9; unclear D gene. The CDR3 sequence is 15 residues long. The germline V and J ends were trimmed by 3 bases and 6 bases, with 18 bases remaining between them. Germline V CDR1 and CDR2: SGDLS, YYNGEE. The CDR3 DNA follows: TGTGCCAGCAGCGCCCAAGGACTGGGTACAGATGGCTACACCTTC. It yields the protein CASSAQGLGTDGYTF. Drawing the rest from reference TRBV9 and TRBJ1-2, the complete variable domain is DSGVTQTPKHLITATGQRVTLRCSPRSGDLSVYWYQQSLDQGLQFLIQYYNGEERAKGNILERFSAQQFPDLHSELNLSSLELGDSALYFCASSAQGLGTDGYTFGSGTRLTVV.

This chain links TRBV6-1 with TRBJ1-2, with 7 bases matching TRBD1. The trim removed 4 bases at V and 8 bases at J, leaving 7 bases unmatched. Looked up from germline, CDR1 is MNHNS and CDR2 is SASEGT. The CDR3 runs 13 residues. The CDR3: CASSVFDRDGYTF. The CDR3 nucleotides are TGTGCCAGCAGTGTCTTCGACAGGGACGGCTACACCTTC.

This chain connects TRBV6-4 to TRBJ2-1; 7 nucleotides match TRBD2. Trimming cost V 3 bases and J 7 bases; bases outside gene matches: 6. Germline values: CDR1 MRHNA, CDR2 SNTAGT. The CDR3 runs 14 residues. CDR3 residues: CASSETWRGNEQFF. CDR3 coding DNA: TGTGCCAGCAGTGAGACTTGGCGGGGGAATGAGCAGTTCTTC.

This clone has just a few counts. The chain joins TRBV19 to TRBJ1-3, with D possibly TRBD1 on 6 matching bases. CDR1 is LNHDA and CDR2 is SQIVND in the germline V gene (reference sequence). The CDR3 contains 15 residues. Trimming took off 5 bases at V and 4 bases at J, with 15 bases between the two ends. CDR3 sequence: CASSAQGRKGNTIYF. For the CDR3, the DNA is TGTGCCAGTAGTGCTCAGGGGAGAAAAGGAAACACCATATATTTT.

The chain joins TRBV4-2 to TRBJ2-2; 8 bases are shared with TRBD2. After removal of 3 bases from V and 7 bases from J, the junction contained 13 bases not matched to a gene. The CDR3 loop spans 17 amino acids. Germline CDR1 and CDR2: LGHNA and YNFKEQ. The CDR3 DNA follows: TGTGCCAGCAGCCACCGGGGGGGGGTCGGGGCCGACGGGGAGCTGTTTTTT. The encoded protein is CASSHRGGVGADGELFF.

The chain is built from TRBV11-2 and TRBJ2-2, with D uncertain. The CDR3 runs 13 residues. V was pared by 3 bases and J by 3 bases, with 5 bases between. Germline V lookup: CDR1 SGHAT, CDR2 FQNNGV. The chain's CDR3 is CASSFVDTGELFF. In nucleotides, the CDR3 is TGTGCCAGCAGCTTCGTAGACACCGGGGAGCTGTTTTTT.

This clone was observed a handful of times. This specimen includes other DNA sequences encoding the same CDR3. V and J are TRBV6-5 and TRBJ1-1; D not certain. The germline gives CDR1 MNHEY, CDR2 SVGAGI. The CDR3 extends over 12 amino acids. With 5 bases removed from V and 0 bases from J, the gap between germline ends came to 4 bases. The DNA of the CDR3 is TGTGCCAGCAGTACAGTGAACACTGAAGCTTTCTTT. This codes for CASSTVNTEAFF.

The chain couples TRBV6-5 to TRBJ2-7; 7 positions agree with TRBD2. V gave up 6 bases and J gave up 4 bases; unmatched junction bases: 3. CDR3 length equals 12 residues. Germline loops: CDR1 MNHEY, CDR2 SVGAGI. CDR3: CASSPGGYEQYF. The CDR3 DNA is TGTGCCAGCAGCCCCGGGGGGTACGAGCAGTACTTC.

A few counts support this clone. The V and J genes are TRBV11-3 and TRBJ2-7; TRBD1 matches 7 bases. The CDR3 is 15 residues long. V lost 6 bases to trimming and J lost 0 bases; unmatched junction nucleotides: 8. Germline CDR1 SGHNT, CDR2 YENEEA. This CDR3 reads CASSYRDSPSYEQYF. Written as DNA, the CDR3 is TGTGCCAGCAGTTACCGGGACAGCCCCTCCTACGAGCAGTACTTC.

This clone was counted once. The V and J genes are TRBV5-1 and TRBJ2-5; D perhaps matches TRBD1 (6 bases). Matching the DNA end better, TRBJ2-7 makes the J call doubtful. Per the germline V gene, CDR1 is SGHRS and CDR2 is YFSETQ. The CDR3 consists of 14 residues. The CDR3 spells CASSQGTLSYEQYF. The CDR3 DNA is TGCGCCAGCAGCCAAGGGACACTCTCCTACGAGCAGTACTTC.

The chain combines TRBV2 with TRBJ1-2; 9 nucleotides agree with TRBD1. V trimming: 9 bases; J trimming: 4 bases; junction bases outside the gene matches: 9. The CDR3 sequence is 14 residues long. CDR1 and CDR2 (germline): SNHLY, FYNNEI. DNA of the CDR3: TGTGCCAGTCAGGGGGACAGGGTTACCTATGGCTACACCTTC. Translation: CASQGDRVTYGYTF.

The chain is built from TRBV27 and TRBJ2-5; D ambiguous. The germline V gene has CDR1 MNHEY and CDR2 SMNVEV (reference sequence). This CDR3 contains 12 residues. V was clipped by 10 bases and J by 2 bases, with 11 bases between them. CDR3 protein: CAKVQDQETQYF. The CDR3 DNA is TGTGCCAAGGTCCAGGATCAAGAGACCCAGTACTTC.

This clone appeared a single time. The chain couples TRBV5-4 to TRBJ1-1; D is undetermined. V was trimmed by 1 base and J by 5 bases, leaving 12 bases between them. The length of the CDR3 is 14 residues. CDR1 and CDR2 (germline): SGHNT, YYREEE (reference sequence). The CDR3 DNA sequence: TGTGCCAGCAGCTTGCAAGGAGTTAAGACTGAAGCTTTCTTT. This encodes CASSLQGVKTEAFF.

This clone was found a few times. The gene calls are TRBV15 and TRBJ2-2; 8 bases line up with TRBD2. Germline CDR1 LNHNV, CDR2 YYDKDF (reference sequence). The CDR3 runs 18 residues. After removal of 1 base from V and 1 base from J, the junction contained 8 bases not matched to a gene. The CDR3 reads CATSRAGSGGLNTGELFF. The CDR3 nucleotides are TGTGCCACCAGCAGAGCTGGGTCGGGAGGGCTGAACACCGGGGAGCTGTTTTTT.

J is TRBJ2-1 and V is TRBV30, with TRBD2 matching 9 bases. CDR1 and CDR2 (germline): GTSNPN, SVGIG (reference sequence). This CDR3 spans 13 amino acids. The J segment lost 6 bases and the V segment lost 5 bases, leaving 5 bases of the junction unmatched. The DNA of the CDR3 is TGTGCCTGGGGCGGGACTAGCCTCAATGAGCAGTTCTTC. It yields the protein CAWGGTSLNEQFF.

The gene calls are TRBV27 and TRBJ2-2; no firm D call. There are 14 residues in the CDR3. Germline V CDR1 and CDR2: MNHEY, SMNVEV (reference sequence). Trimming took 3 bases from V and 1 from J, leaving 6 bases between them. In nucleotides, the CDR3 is TGTGCCAGCAGTTTTACCGGGAACACCGGGGAGCTGTTTTTT. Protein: CASSFTGNTGELFF.

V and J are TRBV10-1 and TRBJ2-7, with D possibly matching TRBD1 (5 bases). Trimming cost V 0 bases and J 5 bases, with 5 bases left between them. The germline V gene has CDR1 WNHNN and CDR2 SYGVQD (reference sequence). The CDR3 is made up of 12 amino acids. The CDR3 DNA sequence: TGCGCCAGCAGTGAGTCGGGGCACGAGCAGTACTTC. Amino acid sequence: CASSESGHEQYF.

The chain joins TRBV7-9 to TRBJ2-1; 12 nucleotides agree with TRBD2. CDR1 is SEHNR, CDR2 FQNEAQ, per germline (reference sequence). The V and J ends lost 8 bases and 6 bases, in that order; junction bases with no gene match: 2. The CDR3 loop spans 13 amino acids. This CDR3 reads CASRLAGVNEQFF. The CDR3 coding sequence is TGTGCCAGCCGACTAGCGGGAGTCAATGAGCAGTTCTTC.

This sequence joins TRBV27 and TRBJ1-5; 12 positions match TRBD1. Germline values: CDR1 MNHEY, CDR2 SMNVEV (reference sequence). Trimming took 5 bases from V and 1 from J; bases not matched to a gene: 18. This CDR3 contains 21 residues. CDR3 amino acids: CASSADPPGTGGTRSNQPQHF. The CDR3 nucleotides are TGTGCCAGCAGTGCAGATCCCCCCGGGACAGGGGGCACGAGAAGCAATCAGCCCCAGCATTTT.

The CDR3 region is CASSALAFDEQYF. The DNA of the CDR3 is TGTGCCAGCAGCGCACTAGCGTTCGACGAGCAGTACTTC. The chain couples TRBV9 to TRBJ2-7; 7 nucleotides align to TRBD2. Germline lookup yields CDR1 SGDLS and CDR2 YYNGEE. After removal of 3 bases from V and 5 bases from J, the junction contained 5 bases not matched to a gene. The CDR3 has 13 amino acids. Complete variable domain (other parts from reference TRBV9 and TRBJ2-7): DSGVTQTPKHLITATGQRVTLRCSPRSGDLSVYWYQQSLDQGLQFLIQYYNGEERAKGNILERFSAQQFPDLHSELNLSSLELGDSALYFCASSALAFDEQYFGPGTRLTVT.

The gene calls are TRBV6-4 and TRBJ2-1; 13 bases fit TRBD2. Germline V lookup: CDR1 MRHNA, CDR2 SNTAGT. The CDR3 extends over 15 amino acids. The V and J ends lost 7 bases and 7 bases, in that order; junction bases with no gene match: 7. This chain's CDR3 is CASTIGTSGKNEQFF. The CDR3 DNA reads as TGTGCCAGCACCATCGGGACTAGCGGGAAGAATGAGCAGTTCTTC.

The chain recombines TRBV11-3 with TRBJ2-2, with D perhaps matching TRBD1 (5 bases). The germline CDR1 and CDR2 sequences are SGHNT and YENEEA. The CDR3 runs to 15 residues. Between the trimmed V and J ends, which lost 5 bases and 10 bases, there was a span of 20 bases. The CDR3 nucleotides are TGTGCCAGCAGCCCCCCCCCGGACATCTCCAAGGAGCTGTTTTTT. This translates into CASSPPPDISKELFF.

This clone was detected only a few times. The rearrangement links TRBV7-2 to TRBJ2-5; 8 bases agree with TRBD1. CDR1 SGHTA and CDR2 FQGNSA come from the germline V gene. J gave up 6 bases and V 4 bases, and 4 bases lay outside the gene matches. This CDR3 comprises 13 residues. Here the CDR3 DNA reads TGTGCCAGCAGCTCCCGGACAGGGAAGACCCAGTACTTC. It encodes CASSSRTGKTQYF. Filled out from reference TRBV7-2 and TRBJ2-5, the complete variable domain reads GAGVSQSPSNKVTEKGKDVELRCDPISGHTALYWYRQSLGQGLEFLIYFQGNSAPDKSGLPSDRFSAERTGGSVSTLTIQRTQQEDSAVYLCASSSRTGKTQYFGPGTRLLVL.

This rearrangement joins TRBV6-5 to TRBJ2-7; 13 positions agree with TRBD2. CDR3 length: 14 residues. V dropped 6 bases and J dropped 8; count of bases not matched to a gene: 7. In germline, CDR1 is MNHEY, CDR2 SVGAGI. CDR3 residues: CASSDTSGRGQQYF. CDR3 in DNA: TGTGCCAGCAGCGACACTAGCGGGAGGGGGCAGCAGTACTTC.